This T cell receptor beta chain emerged from a study of neoadjuvant anti-PD-1 for oral cavity cancer. For the study at large: Before surgery, most patients got three to four biweekly 3 mg/kg nivolumab doses.

Study-wide findings and caveats: Each response group had just a few patients in TCR analyses.

Documented time point: after neoadjuvant nivolumab, at surgical resection. Cohort: HPV-negative, locally advanced oral cavity squamous cell carcinoma patients. PBMCs were not maintained or expanded in culture before analysis. Measured with immunoSEQ multiplex PCR; TCRdb has only the in-frame clones, and not every one. The data hold about 72,000 clones, with 70% to 90% observed a single time. V lost 5 bases and J 1 base, leaving 5 bases between the germline ends. CDR3 length equals 12 residues. Germline V gene lookup returns CDR1 MDHEN and CDR2 SYDVKM. This clone was seen more than once but under ten times. The antigen remains undetermined.

The material was PBMCs, obtained after nivolumab (anti-PD-1) treatment. This receptor was obtained from a person between 40 and 80 years old with oral cavity squamous cell carcinoma. The genes are TRBV28 and TRBJ1-2; tentative D call: TRBD1 (5 bases). Here the CDR3 DNA reads TGTGCCAGCAGTAGGGGTAACTATGGCTACACCTTC. Encoded protein: CASSRGNYGYTF.